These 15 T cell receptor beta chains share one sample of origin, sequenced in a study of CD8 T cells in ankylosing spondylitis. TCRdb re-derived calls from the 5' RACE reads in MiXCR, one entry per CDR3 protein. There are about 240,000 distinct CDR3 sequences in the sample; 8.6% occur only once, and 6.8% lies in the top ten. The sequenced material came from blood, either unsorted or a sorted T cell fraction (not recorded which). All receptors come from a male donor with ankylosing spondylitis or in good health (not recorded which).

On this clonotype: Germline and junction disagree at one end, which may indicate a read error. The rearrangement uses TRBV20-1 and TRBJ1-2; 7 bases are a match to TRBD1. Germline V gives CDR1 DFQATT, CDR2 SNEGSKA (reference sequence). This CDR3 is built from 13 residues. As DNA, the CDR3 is TGCAGTGCAACCACAGGGGTCGGATATGGCTACCCCTTC. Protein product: CSATTGVGYGYPF.

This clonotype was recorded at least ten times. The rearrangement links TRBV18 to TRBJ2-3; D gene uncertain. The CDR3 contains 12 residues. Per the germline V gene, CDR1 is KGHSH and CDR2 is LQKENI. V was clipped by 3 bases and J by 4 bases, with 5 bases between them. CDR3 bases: TGTGCCAGCTCACCTGCGCCAGATACGCAGTATTTT. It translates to CASSPAPDTQYF.

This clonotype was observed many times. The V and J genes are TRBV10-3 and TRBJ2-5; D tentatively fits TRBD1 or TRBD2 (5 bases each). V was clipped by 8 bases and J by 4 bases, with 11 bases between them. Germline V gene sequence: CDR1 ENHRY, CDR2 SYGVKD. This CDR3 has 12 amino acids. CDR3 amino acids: CAIGTAGETQYF. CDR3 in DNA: TGTGCCATCGGGACGGCCGGAGAGACCCAGTACTTC.

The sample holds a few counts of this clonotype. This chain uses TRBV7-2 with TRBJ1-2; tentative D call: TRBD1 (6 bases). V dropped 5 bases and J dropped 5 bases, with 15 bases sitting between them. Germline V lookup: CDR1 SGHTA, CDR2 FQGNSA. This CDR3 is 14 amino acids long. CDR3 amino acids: CASSQNRAIYGYTF. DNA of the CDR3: TGTGCCAGCAGCCAAAACAGGGCCATATATGGCTACACCTTC.

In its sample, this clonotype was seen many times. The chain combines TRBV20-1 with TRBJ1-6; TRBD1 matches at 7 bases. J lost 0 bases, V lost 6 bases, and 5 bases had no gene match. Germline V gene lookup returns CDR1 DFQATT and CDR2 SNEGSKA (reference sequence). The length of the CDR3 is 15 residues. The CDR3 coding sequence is TGCAGTGCCCCGGACAGGAGCTCCTATAATTCACCCCTCCACTTT. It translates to CSAPDRSSYNSPLHF.

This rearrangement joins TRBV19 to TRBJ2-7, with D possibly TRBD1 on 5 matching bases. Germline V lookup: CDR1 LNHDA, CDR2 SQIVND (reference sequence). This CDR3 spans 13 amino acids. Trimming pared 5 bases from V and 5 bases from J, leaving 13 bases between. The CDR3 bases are TGTGCCAGTAGTGGTGCAGGGCCCCACGAGCAGTACTTC. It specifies CASSGAGPHEQYF.

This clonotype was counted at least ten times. The CDR3 DNA is TGTGCCAGCAGCGTACTCTCGACAGCGCTGAACACTGAAGCTTTCTTT. This translates into CASSVLSTALNTEAFF. The chain has TRBV9 and TRBJ1-1; a possible D gene is TRBD1 (5 bases). The CDR3 consists of 16 residues. Trimming shortened V by 1 base and J by 0 bases, and 13 bases separated the two germline ends. The germline V gene encodes CDR1 SGDLS and CDR2 YYNGEE.

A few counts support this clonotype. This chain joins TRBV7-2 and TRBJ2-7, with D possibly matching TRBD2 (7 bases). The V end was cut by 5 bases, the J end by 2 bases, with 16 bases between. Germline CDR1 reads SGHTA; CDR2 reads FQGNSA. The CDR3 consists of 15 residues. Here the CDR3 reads CASSTLLGGAYEQYF. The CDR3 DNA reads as TGTGCCAGCAGCACCCTCTTAGGGGGGGCCTACGAGCAGTACTTC.

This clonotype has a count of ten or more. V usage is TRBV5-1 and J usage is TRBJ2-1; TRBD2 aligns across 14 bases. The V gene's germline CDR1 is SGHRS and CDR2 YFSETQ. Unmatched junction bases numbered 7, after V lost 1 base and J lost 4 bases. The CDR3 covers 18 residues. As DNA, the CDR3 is TGCGCCAGCAGCTTGACCGGGACTAGCGGGAGACGGTACAATGAGCAGTTCTTC. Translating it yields CASSLTGTSGRRYNEQFF.

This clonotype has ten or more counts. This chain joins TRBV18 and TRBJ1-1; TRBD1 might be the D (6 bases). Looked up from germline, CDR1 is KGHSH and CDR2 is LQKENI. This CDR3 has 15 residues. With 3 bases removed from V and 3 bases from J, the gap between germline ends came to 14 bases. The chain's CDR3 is CASSPIKGGDTEAFF. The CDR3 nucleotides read TGTGCCAGCTCACCGATTAAAGGGGGAGACACTGAAGCTTTCTTT.

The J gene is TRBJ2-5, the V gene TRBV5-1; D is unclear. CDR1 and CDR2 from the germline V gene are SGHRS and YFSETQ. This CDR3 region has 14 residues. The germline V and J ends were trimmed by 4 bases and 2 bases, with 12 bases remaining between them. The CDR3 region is CASSAYAIQETQYF. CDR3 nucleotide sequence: TGCGCCAGCAGCGCCTACGCGATACAAGAGACCCAGTACTTC.

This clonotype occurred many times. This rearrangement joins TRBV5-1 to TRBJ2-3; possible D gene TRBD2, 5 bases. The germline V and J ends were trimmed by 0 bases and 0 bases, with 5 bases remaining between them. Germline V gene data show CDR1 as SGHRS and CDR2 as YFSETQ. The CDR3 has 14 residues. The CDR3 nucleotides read TGCGCCAGCAGCTTGGAGCGGAGCACAGATACGCAGTATTTT. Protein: CASSLERSTDTQYF.

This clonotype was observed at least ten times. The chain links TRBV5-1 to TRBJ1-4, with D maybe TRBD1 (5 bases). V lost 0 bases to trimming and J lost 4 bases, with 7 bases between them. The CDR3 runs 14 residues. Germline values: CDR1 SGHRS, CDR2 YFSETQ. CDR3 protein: CASSLGQINEKLFF. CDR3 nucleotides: TGCGCCAGCAGCTTGGGACAGATTAATGAAAAACTGTTTTTT.

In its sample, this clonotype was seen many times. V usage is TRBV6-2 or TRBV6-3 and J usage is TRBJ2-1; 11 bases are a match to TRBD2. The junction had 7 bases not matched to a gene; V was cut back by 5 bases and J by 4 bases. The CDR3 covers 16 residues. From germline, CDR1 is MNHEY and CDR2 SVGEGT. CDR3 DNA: TGTGCCAGCAGTCGTAGCGGGGGGGCCGGGTACAATGAGCAGTTCTTC. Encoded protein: CASSRSGGAGYNEQFF.

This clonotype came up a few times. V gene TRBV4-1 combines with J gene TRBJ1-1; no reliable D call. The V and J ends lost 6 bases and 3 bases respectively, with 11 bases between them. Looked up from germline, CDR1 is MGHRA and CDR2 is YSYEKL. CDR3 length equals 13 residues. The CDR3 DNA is TGCGCCAGCAGATGGCAGACGGACACTGAAGCTTTCTTT. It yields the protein CASRWQTDTEAFF.